The 11 T cell receptor beta chains presented below share a single source sample, sequenced in a study of response to subunit inactivated influenza vaccine. TCRdb re-called the RT-PCR reads through MiXCR, storing one row per CDR3 protein. The sample has about 700,000 distinct CDR3 sequences; around 13% are singletons. The sample here was PBMCs from blood, taken 14 to 15 days before vaccination. These receptor sequences come from a man aged 45-65 years who received an inactivated influenza vaccine.

This clonotype was seen many times. The chain couples TRBV5-1 to TRBJ2-7; 11 nucleotides agree with TRBD2. The CDR3 is 13 amino acids. Germline-derived CDR1 and CDR2 are SGHRS and YFSETQ. V was clipped by 4 bases and J by 7 bases; unmatched bases: 4. CDR3 sequence: CASSVGLAGEQYF. In nucleotides, the CDR3 is TGCGCCAGCAGCGTTGGACTAGCGGGTGAGCAGTACTTC.

This clonotype was seen repeatedly, ten times or more. The V and J genes are TRBV20-1 and TRBJ2-2; D not resolved. In germline, CDR1 is DFQATT, CDR2 SNEGSKA (reference sequence). The length of the CDR3 is 14 residues. V was pared by 3 bases and J by 6 bases, with 14 bases between. In DNA form, the CDR3 reads TGCAGTGCTAGGAGGCAGTTCGCATCCGGGGAGCTGTTTTTT. Translated: CSARRQFASGELFF.

This clonotype appeared a few times. This chain joins TRBV27 and TRBJ2-3, with D tentatively TRBD1 (6 bases). Germline V lookup: CDR1 MNHEY, CDR2 SMNVEV (reference sequence). Between the trimmed V and J ends, which lost 5 bases and 2 bases, there was a span of 14 bases. The CDR3 spans 15 residues. CDR3 amino acids: CASSMKRDITDTQYF. CDR3 bases: TGTGCCAGCAGTATGAAACGGGACATCACAGATACGCAGTATTTT.

This clonotype was observed at least ten times. The V gene is TRBV5-5, the J gene TRBJ1-2; maybe TRBD1 (5 bases). Germline loops: CDR1 SGHKS, CDR2 YYEKEE (reference sequence). CDR3 length: 15 amino acids. Trimming pared 3 bases from V and 2 bases from J, leaving 14 bases between. The CDR3 loop is CASSSMGHSNYGYTF. CDR3 in DNA: TGTGCCAGCAGCTCTATGGGGCACAGCAACTATGGCTACACCTTC.

The CDR3, as DNA: TGTGCCAGCAGTTCCAGGGTTTATAGCAATCAGCCCCAGCATTTT. It is translated as CASSSRVYSNQPQHF. This chain connects TRBV6-2 or TRBV6-3 to TRBJ1-5, with TRBD1 as a possible D gene (5 bases). Germline V gene sequence: CDR1 MNHEY, CDR2 SVGEGT. This CDR3 has 15 amino acids. Trimming stripped 4 bases from V and 0 bases from J, with 10 bases between.

This rearrangement joins TRBV3-1 to TRBJ2-1; TRBD2 agrees at 8 bases. CDR3 length equals 15 residues. Germline-derived CDR1 and CDR2 are LGHDT and YNNKEL (reference sequence). V trimming: 0 bases; J trimming: 8 bases; junction bases outside the gene matches: 6. The CDR3 is CASSQEPGGLDEQFF. CDR3 in DNA: TGTGCCAGCAGCCAAGAGCCGGGGGGGCTCGATGAGCAGTTCTTC.

This sequence joins TRBV12-3 or TRBV12-4 and TRBJ1-4; D possibly corresponds to TRBD1 (5 bases). V was shortened by 3 bases and J by 5 bases, with 10 bases between the two germline ends. There are 14 residues in the CDR3. The CDR3 bases are TGTGCCAGCAGTTTGGGGGAGTGGAATGAAAAACTGTTTTTT. It encodes CASSLGEWNEKLFF.

This clonotype was observed at least ten times. The V and J genes are TRBV3-1 and TRBJ1-1; 8 bases are a match to TRBD1. The CDR3 has 14 amino acids. Germline CDR1 reads LGHDT; CDR2 reads YNNKEL (reference sequence). The ends lost 3 bases at V and 10 bases at J; junction bases unmatched: 10. Here the CDR3 DNA reads TGTGCCAGCAGCCACAGGGACAGGCCGAGGAGAGCTTTCTTT. It translates to CASSHRDRPRRAFF.

This clonotype occurred a few times. The rearrangement uses TRBV3-1 and TRBJ2-7; D might be TRBD2 (6 bases). CDR1 LGHDT and CDR2 YNNKEL come from the germline V gene (reference sequence). Trimming stripped 0 bases from V and 3 bases from J, with 9 bases between. This CDR3 is built from 14 residues. CDR3: CASSQDRRGYEQYF. In DNA form, the CDR3 reads TGTGCCAGCAGCCAAGATCGGAGGGGCTACGAGCAGTACTTC.

V is TRBV28 and J is TRBJ2-2, with a tentative D call TRBD1 (5 bases). The CDR3 runs 14 residues. Germline CDR1 and CDR2: MDHEN and SYDVKM. V was clipped by 7 bases and J by 7 bases, with 16 bases between them. CDR3 residues: CASTQGQADGELFF. The CDR3 DNA reads as TGTGCCAGCACCCAGGGCCAGGCAGACGGGGAGCTGTTTTTT.

This clonotype was seen a few times. The chain combines TRBV6-5 with TRBJ2-7; 7 nucleotides match TRBD2. This CDR3 comprises 14 residues. Germline V gene sequence: CDR1 MNHEY, CDR2 SVGAGI. Trimming removed 0 bases from V and 4 bases from J; junction bases left unmatched: 3. The CDR3: CASSYSLAHYEQYF. The CDR3 DNA is TGTGCCAGCAGTTACTCACTAGCGCATTACGAGCAGTACTTC.